This TCR beta chain was observed in a study of T cell responses to AZD1222 COVID-19 vaccine. Concerning this clone: This same CDR3 is encoded by further DNA sequences in the sample.

The repertoire was sequenced with immunoSEQ multiplex PCR; TCRdb's copy has only in-frame clones and lacks some. Here the sample spans 150,000 to 200,000 clones, approximately 92% being singletons. Germline loops: CDR1 SEHNR, CDR2 FQNEAQ (reference sequence). The V end lost 5 bases, the J end lost 4 bases, and 9 bases lay between the germline ends. The CDR3 runs 13 residues. This TCR was sampled from an adult who received the MenACWY meningococcal vaccine as a control. Here the sequenced sample was peripheral blood, taken 28 days after the second dose of the MenACWY control vaccine. The rearrangement joins TRBV7-9 to TRBJ1-5; D is perhaps TRBD1 (6 bases). This chain's CDR3 is CASSPQGNQPQHF. Here the CDR3 DNA reads TGTGCCAGCAGCCCACAGGGAAATCAGCCCCAGCATTTT. The variable domain in full, with the rest retrieved from reference TRBV7-9 and TRBJ1-5, is DTGVSQNPRHKITKRGQNVTFRCDPISEHNRLYWYRQTLGQGPEFLTYFQNEAQLEKSRLLSDRFSAERPKGSFSTLEIQRTEQGDSAMYLCASSPQGNQPQHFGDGTRLSIL.